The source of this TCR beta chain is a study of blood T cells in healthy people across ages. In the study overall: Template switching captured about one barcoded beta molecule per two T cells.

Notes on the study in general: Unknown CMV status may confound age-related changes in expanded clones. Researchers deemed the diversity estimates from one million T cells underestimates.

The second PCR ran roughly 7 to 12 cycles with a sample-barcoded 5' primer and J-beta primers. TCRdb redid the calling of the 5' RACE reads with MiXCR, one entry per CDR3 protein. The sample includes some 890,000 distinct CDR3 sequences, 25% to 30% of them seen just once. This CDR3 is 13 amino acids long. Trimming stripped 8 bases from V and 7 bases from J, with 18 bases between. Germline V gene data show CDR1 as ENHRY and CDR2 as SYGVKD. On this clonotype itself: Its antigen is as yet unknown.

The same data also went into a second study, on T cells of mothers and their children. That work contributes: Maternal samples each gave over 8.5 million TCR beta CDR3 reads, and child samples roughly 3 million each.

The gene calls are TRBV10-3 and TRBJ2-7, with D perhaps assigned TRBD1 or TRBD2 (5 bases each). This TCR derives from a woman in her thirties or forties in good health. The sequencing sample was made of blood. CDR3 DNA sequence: TGTGCCATCCGGGACCCTTTGGGGAATGAGCAGTACTTC. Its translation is CAIRDPLGNEQYF.